The 9 T cell receptor beta chains in this list originate from one sample, sequenced in a study of response to subunit inactivated influenza vaccine (dated by TCRdb to the late 2010s). Library preparation used RT-PCR. The sample was run on an Illumina HiSeq 2500. The public reads were run again by TCRdb, first through fastp at Q25 and then through MiXCR, and only productive beta chains were kept. Duplicate CDR3 protein sequences are folded into a single record with the most common DNA and genes. The sample includes 650,000 to 700,000 distinct CDR3 sequences, with around 14% observed a single time. The ten largest clonotypes hold around 10% of the sample. The sample here was PBMCs from blood, taken 11 to 12 days after vaccination. The receptors derive from a man aged 45-60 years who received an inactivated influenza vaccine. Donor details come from another sample of the same person, matched by shared clones.

This chain uses TRBV28 with TRBJ2-1, with 10 bases lining up with TRBD2. CDR3 length equals 14 residues. Germline assignment: CDR1 MDHEN and CDR2 SYDVKM. J lost 4 bases, V lost 6 bases, and 3 bases had no gene match. The CDR3, as DNA: TGTGCCAGCAGACTAGCGGGAAAATACAATGAGCAGTTCTTC. It encodes CASRLAGKYNEQFF.

This clonotype appeared a few times. The rearrangement uses TRBV5-1 and TRBJ2-3; D gene unclear. Germline V gene sequence: CDR1 SGHRS, CDR2 YFSETQ. Trimming removed 4 bases from V and 2 bases from J, with 14 bases in between. The CDR3 is 15 residues long. For the CDR3, the DNA is TGCGCCAGCAGCGAAACTCGTGGCCTCACAGATACGCAGTATTTT. The encoded protein is CASSETRGLTDTQYF. Full variable domain (rest looked up from reference TRBV5-1 and TRBJ2-3): KAGVTQTPRYLIKTRGQQVTLSCSPISGHRSVSWYQQTPGQGLQFLFEYFSETQRNKGNFPGRFSGRQFSNSRSEMNVSTLELGDSALYLCASSETRGLTDTQYFGPGTRLTVL.

This clonotype has only a few counts. The chain links TRBV4-2 to TRBJ2-1; 10 nucleotides align to TRBD1. The V gene end was trimmed by 0 bases and the J gene end by 8 bases; junction bases not matched to a gene: 7. This CDR3 region has 16 residues. The germline V gene has CDR1 LGHNA and CDR2 YNFKEQ. CDR3 sequence reads: CASSQERTGGAYEQFF. The CDR3 DNA reads as TGTGCCAGCAGCCAAGAACGGACAGGGGGTGCTTATGAGCAGTTCTTC.

The chain has TRBV20-1 and TRBJ2-3, with TRBD2 matching over 9 bases. Germline CDR1 and CDR2: DFQATT and SNEGSKA (reference sequence). The CDR3 totals 15 residues. This CDR3 is CTNRPASGKSDTQYF. CDR3 DNA sequence: TGCACCAACCGGCCAGCTAGCGGGAAATCAGATACGCAGTATTTT.

This clonotype was seen more than once but under ten times. The rearrangement joins TRBV30 to TRBJ1-1; unclear D gene. V lost 0 bases and J lost 0, with 8 bases in between. Germline-derived CDR1 and CDR2 are GTSNPN and SVGIG (reference sequence). The CDR3 spans 14 residues. The CDR3 protein is CAWSVLRLNTEAFF. The CDR3 region has the DNA TGTGCCTGGAGTGTACTCAGGTTGAACACTGAAGCTTTCTTT. Full variable domain (outside the CDR3, taken from reference TRBV30 and TRBJ1-1): SQTIHQWPATLVQPVGSPLSLECTVEGTSNPNLYWYRQAAGRGLQLLFYSVGIGQISSEVPQNLSASRPQDRQFILSSKKLLLSDSGFYLCAWSVLRLNTEAFFGQGTRLTVV.

This chain joins TRBV20-1 and TRBJ2-5; 7 nucleotides match TRBD1. The germline V gene has CDR1 DFQATT and CDR2 SNEGSKA (reference sequence). The length of the CDR3 is 15 residues. Trimming took 0 bases from V and 4 from J; bases not matched to a gene: 8. DNA for the CDR3: TGCAGTGCTAGAGAAAGAGGGGGCTTAGGAGAGACCCAGTACTTC. It translates to CSARERGGLGETQYF.

The chain combines TRBV10-1 with TRBJ2-3, with no clear D. Trimming removed 3 bases at V and 3 bases at J, with 7 bases between. The CDR3 is 13 residues long. Germline CDR1 and CDR2: WNHNN and SYGVQD (reference sequence). DNA of the CDR3: TGCGCCAGCAGTGATGTTTATACAGATACGCAGTATTTT. Translation gives CASSDVYTDTQYF.

V and J are TRBV27 and TRBJ2-1, with TRBD1 identical over 12 bases. The CDR3 is made up of 20 amino acids. J lost 7 bases, V lost 1 base, and 17 bases had no gene match. Germline CDR1 MNHEY, CDR2 SMNVEV (reference sequence). The CDR3 sequence is CASSLYTPAPGQGARNEQFF. The CDR3 DNA reads TGTGCCAGCAGTTTATATACACCGGCTCCGGGACAGGGGGCACGGAATGAGCAGTTCTTC.

The sample holds a few counts of this clonotype. The chain carries TRBV5-1 and TRBJ2-7, with D possibly TRBD1 on 5 matching bases. The germline gives CDR1 SGHRS, CDR2 YFSETQ. This CDR3 comprises 15 residues. The V gene lost 0 bases and the J gene lost 6 bases, with 16 bases spanning the gap. In DNA form, the CDR3 reads TGCGCCAGCAGCTTGGTCTATGCAGGGAAGGGCGAGCAGTACTTC. Protein: CASSLVYAGKGEQYF.